Described below is a single TCR beta chain sequence and its context. Its antigen target is currently unknown. Base qualities are not provided; no much larger clone lies one nucleotide away. The record originates from a study of blood T cell repertoires in COVID-19 (dated by TCRdb to 2018 to 2020). Regarding the research as a whole: The collaborator samples originated in the United States, Italy and Spain and spanned the acute and convalescent phases of COVID-19. The material from the prospective study consisted of cDNA or gDNA derived from T cells, B-cell-depleted T cells, or PBMCs. Where available, HLA class I and class II types were obtained from metadata supplied by the sample provider rather than from assay-based typing. Samples came from the ongoing ImmuneRACE study (first 160 participants) plus 1,254 subjects from 6 global collaborators. Deeply sampled blood TCRbeta repertoires from subjects exposed to, actively infected with, or recovered from COVID-19 were included in the dataset. The repertoires were made available in a free public database intended to serve as a resource for research on the immune response to SARS-CoV-2. Sample metadata almost always included a de-identified subject ID, COVID-19 status, age in years and sex. What the study reported, not specific to this receptor: How much clinical and demographic metadata was included differed by source and by participant, and the metadata was provided uncurated.

The immunoSEQ Assay, a bias-controlled multiplex PCR, was used to amplify TCRbeta CDR3 regions from genomic DNA. Processing in the source paper ran as follows. Nucleated cell counts per sample were estimated from amplification of reference gene primers within the assay. To quantify the absolute abundance of each unique TCRbeta CDR3 rearrangement, sequence reads were collapsed and filtered. For each sample, productive Simpson clonality was calculated by taking the square root of Simpson's diversity index across productive rearrangements. Imported from immuneACCESS, the table was reduced by TCRdb to in-frame sequences with V and J called. These copies leave out some clones; in studies compared against another copy, an unresolved V gene accounts for under half, and the cause of the remainder is not known. Clonal size and the V and J genes are those of that table, whereas D and trimming came from the DNA. For this sample the table gives roughly 150,000 clones, of which 70% to 85% were detected only once. The ten top clones hold just over 9.5% of the sample.

The collaborating institutions used their own protocols to collect whole blood in K2EDTA tubes. Collaborator samples were shipped for TCRbeta analysis as frozen whole blood, isolated PBMCs, or DNA extracted from either sample type. The receptor was derived from a woman between 50 and 59 years old with acute or convalescent COVID-19. The sequenced material came from peripheral blood.

CDR3 region: CASSPLIIGKTSLNEQFF. The DNA sequence is given as TGTGCCAGCTCACCGCTTATCATCGGGAAAACCTCGTTAAATGAGCAGTTCTTC. This sequence uses TRBV18 and TRBJ2-1; a weak D assignment points to TRBD2 (5 bases agree). At the junction V is shortened by 3 bases and J by 7 bases, with 25 bases in between. CDR1 is given as KGHSH and CDR2 as LQKENI, both from the germline V gene. Measured from the cysteine to the phenylalanine, the CDR3 is 18 residues long. The entry retains the CDR3 DNA only, 54 bases that are in frame from base 1.